There are a few counts of the clone carrying this TCR beta chain. Its specificity is not known. The data were taken from a study of T cells after yellow fever vaccination. Study-wide results and caveats: A weaker secondary response peaked on day 5, the primary on day 15. Most clones from primary vaccination were detected again post-booster (just over 95% CD4, 88% CD8).

The length of the CDR3 is 18 residues. Germline V lookup: CDR1 DFQATT, CDR2 SNEGSKA (reference sequence). V shed 0 bases and J 3 bases; nucleotides not matched to a gene: 16. TCRdb re-derived calls from the 5' RACE reads in MiXCR, one entry per CDR3 protein. The sample yields hundreds of thousands of distinct CDR3 sequences, approximately 12% seen once. The receptor's source is a man under 40 who received the YFV17D yellow fever vaccine. The V gene is TRBV20-1, the J gene TRBJ1-1, with TRBD1 identical over 7 bases. The specimen was PBMCs, collected on the day of the yellow fever booster vaccination. The CDR3 is CSARDNIVSAGGDTEAFF. The CDR3 coding sequence is TGCAGTGCTAGAGATAATATTGTCTCGGCAGGGGGTGACACTGAAGCTTTCTTT.